This TCR beta chain was documented in a study of cytomegalovirus exposure and HLA in healthy donors. The germline gives CDR1 MNHEY, CDR2 SVGAGI. V lost 3 bases and J 0 bases, leaving 9 bases between the germline ends. The CDR3 runs to 14 residues. The PCR made use of 60 Vbeta and 13 Jbeta primers. The repertoire was sequenced with immunoSEQ multiplex PCR; TCRdb's copy has only in-frame clones and lacks some. The sample carries about 130,000 clones, about 80% recorded once. On this clone itself: Other DNA sequences of this sample code for an identical CDR3.

The TCR originated in a man aged 25-45 years in good health. The chain carries TRBV6-5 and TRBJ2-7; D call uncertain. Material: PBMCs. CDR3 in DNA: TGTGCCAGCAGTTATGACCGAGGCTCCTACGAGCAGTACTTC. It encodes CASSYDRGSYEQYF.